A selection of T cell receptor beta chains follows, all from one sample in a study of blood T cell repertoires in COVID-19. Sequencing used immunoSEQ multiplex PCR; TCRdb keeps in-frame clones, though not all of them. Counted here are around 500,000 clones, 75% to 90% occurring once; the ten biggest clones make up 6.5% to 9.5%. Input material: PBMCs or T cells enriched from blood (not recorded which). These receptors were taken from an older woman who had recovered from COVID-19. Both conserved end residues are part of each CDR3. D genes are given only for firm matches. Only part of the rows carry a size: once, few, many, or a class if the clone is expanded.

TRBJ1-1	.	TRBV2	.	CASSLIRESTEAFF	TGTGCCAGCAGCCTGATTCGAGAGAGCACTGAAGCTTTCTTT
TRBJ2-6	.	TRBV19	.	CASSAVTSGANVLTF	TGTGCCAGTAGTGCAGTTACCTCTGGGGCCAACGTCCTGACTTTC
TRBJ2-3	.	TRBV15	TRBD2	CATSREGLAVSTDTQYF	TGTGCCACCAGCAGAGAAGGACTAGCGGTTAGCACAGATACGCAGTATTTT
TRBJ2-1	.	TRBV7-6	.	CASSLAPGEYNEQFF	TGTGCCAGCAGCTTAGCCCCCGGGGAGTACAATGAGCAGTTCTTC
TRBJ1-5	.	TRBV6-5	TRBD1	CASSYSGDRVQPQHF	TGTGCCAGCAGTTACTCGGGGGACAGGGTCCAGCCCCAGCATTTT
TRBJ1-2	.	TRBV29-1	.	CSVEDIRNYGYTF	TGCAGCGTTGAAGATATCAGGAACTATGGCTACACCTTC
TRBJ1-5	.	TRBV11-2	.	CASSRGLNQPQHF	TGTGCCAGCAGCCGGGGTCTCAATCAGCCCCAGCATTTT
TRBJ1-1	.	TRBV29-1	TRBD1	CSVARDSGFNTEAFF	TGCAGCGTTGCCAGGGACAGTGGTTTTAACACTGAAGCTTTCTTT
TRBJ2-1	.	TRBV19	TRBD2	CASSPTGGLAYNEQFF	TGTGCCAGTAGTCCCACGGGGGGACTAGCGTACAATGAGCAGTTCTTC
TRBJ1-4	once	TRBV19	.	CASSIQPDEKLFF	TGTGCCAGTAGTATTCAACCGGATGAAAAACTGTTTTTT
TRBJ1-4	.	TRBV25-1	TRBD1	CASSLLQDRAVEKLFF	TGTGCCAGCAGTCTCCTACAAGACAGGGCCGTTGAAAAACTGTTTTTT
TRBJ1-1	.	TRBV6-5	.	CASSSGNWDTEAFF	TGTGCCAGCAGTTCAGGGAATTGGGACACTGAAGCTTTCTTT
TRBJ2-3	.	TRBV7-9	.	CASSQTGDTQYF	TGTGCCAGCAGCCAAACGGGGGATACGCAGTATTTT
TRBJ2-7	once	TRBV2	.	CASSERGYSYEQYF	TGTGCCAGCAGTGAAAGGGGATACTCCTACGAGCAGTACTTC
TRBJ2-3	.	TRBV18	.	CASSLTSDGVSTDTQYF	TGTGCCAGCTCACTGACGAGCGACGGGGTAAGCACAGATACGCAGTATTTT
TRBJ2-1	.	TRBV29-1	.	CSVDGGVSYNEQFF	TGCAGCGTTGACGGAGGGGTCTCCTACAATGAGCAGTTCTTC
TRBJ1-2	once	TRBV6-5	.	CASRETGRGYGYTF	TGTGCCAGCAGAGAGACAGGCCGAGGCTATGGCTACACCTTC
TRBJ1-4	.	TRBV10-3	.	CAISELGGTNEKLFF	TGTGCCATCAGTGAGTTGGGAGGAACTAATGAAAAACTGTTTTTT
TRBJ1-5	.	TRBV30	.	CAWSKQDNQPQHF	TGTGCCTGGAGTAAGCAGGACAATCAGCCCCAGCATTTT
TRBJ1-1	.	TRBV6-5	TRBD1	CASSPGQGFTEAFF	TGTGCCAGCAGTCCGGGACAGGGGTTCACTGAAGCTTTCTTT
TRBJ2-5	.	TRBV5-5	.	CASSSGQTQETQYF	TGTGCCAGCAGCTCGGGACAAACCCAAGAGACCCAGTACTTC
TRBJ2-3	.	TRBV10-3	.	CAISDTRSSTDTQYF	TGTGCCATCAGTGACACTCGCTCTAGCACAGATACGCAGTATTTT
TRBJ1-1	.	TRBV6-5	TRBD1	CATLDRGRGEAFF	TGTGCCACCCTAGACAGGGGGCGGGGTGAAGCTTTCTTT
TRBJ1-2	once	TRBV3-1/TRBV3-2	TRBD1	CASSQGTGKSYGYTF	TGTGCCAGCAGCCAAGGGACAGGGAAGTCTTATGGCTACACCTTC
TRBJ2-5	.	TRBV5-1	TRBD2	CASSYRVAGGAETQYF	TGCGCCAGCAGCTACCGAGTAGCGGGGGGGGCGGAGACCCAGTACTTC
TRBJ1-1	.	TRBV7-2	TRBD1	CASSFRQGGDTEAFF	TGTGCCAGCAGCTTCCGACAGGGTGGGGACACTGAAGCTTTCTTT
TRBJ1-2	.	TRBV7-2	TRBD1	CASSLSHWTGNLNYGYTF	TGTGCCAGCAGCTTGTCGCATTGGACAGGGAACCTTAACTATGGCTACACCTTC
TRBJ1-2	.	TRBV7-9	.	CASRGAGGYTF	TGTGCCAGCAGAGGTGCGGGAGGCTACACCTTC
TRBJ2-7	.	TRBV12-3/TRBV12-4	.	CASSRGPEQYF	TGTGCCAGCAGCCGTGGGCCCGAGCAGTACTTC
TRBJ2-6	.	TRBV2	TRBD2	CASSELTALAEYSGANVLTF	TGTGCCAGCAGTGAACTGACTGCACTAGCGGAATACTCTGGGGCCAACGTCCTGACTTTC
TRBJ1-2	.	TRBV6-1	.	CASSGTTGTLSANYGYTF	TGTGCCAGCAGTGGAACAACCGGGACACTCTCGGCTAACTATGGCTACACCTTC
TRBJ2-1	.	TRBV7-2	TRBD2	CASSLGLAGGKTEQFF	TGTGCCAGCAGCTTAGGACTAGCGGGGGGGAAGACTGAGCAGTTCTTC
TRBJ1-4	.	TRBV5-1	.	CASSRDYNEKLFF	TGCGCCAGCAGTAGGGACTATAATGAAAAACTGTTTTTT
TRBJ2-5	.	TRBV6-5	.	CASGRGGETQYF	TGTGCCAGCGGAAGGGGGGGGGAGACCCAGTACTTC
TRBJ2-7	.	TRBV4-1	.	CASSQGGGHSYEQYF	TGCGCCAGCAGCCAAGGTGGGGGACACTCCTACGAGCAGTACTTC
TRBJ1-4	once	TRBV4-1	.	CASSQVTSRNEKLFF	TGCGCCAGCAGCCAAGTTACATCCAGGAATGAAAAACTGTTTTTT
TRBJ2-7	.	TRBV2	TRBD1	CASSDWDSLYEQYF	TGTGCCAGCAGTGATTGGGACAGCCTATACGAGCAGTACTTC
TRBJ2-3	.	TRBV3-1/TRBV3-2	.	CASSQGMRHTQYF	TGTGCCAGCAGCCAAGGGATGAGGCACACGCAGTATTTT
TRBJ2-2	.	TRBV2	.	CASSGRDTGELFF	TGTGCCAGCAGTGGCAGGGACACCGGGGAGCTGTTTTTT
TRBJ2-4	.	TRBV27	.	CASSLSGMIAKNIQYF	TGTGCCAGCAGTTTATCCGGGATGATAGCCAAAAACATTCAGTACTTC
TRBJ1-2	once	TRBV6-5	TRBD1	CASSYEWTGYGYTF	TGTGCCAGCAGTTACGAATGGACAGGCTATGGCTACACCTTC
TRBJ1-6	.	TRBV19	TRBD1	CASSIGDRDNSPLHF	TGTGCCAGTAGTATCGGGGACAGGGATAATTCACCCCTCCACTTT
TRBJ1-1	once	TRBV11-2	.	CASRRPLNTEAFF	TGTGCCAGCAGGCGGCCCTTGAACACTGAAGCTTTCTTT
TRBJ2-7	.	TRBV2	.	CASSPTTGTPLLGEQYF	TGTGCCAGCAGTCCCACAACCGGGACTCCCCTCCTAGGCGAGCAGTACTTC
TRBJ2-3	once	TRBV5-6	TRBD2	CASSETSGPRDTQYF	TGTGCCAGCAGCGAGACTAGCGGTCCTCGTGATACGCAGTATTTT
TRBJ2-1	.	TRBV29-1	.	CSARHNNEQFF	TGCAGCGCCCGACACAACAATGAGCAGTTCTTC
TRBJ2-3	few	TRBV11-2	TRBD2	CASSLAASGGSRTDTQYF	TGTGCCAGCAGCTTAGCCGCTAGCGGGGGATCTCGCACAGATACGCAGTATTTT
TRBJ1-4	.	TRBV4-1	TRBD1	CASRSPGQGKDEKLFF	TGCGCCAGCAGGTCTCCGGGACAGGGAAAAGATGAAAAACTGTTTTTT
TRBJ2-3	.	TRBV11-3	.	CASSLGFFGGVNGDTQYF	TGTGCCAGCAGCTTAGGATTCTTCGGCGGGGTTAACGGGGATACGCAGTATTTT
TRBJ1-2	.	TRBV10-3	TRBD1	CAISEGQANYGYTF	TGTGCCATCAGTGAGGGACAGGCCAACTATGGCTACACCTTC
TRBJ2-1	.	TRBV24-1	.	CATSEASYNEQFF	TGTGCCACCAGCGAGGCCTCCTACAATGAGCAGTTCTTC